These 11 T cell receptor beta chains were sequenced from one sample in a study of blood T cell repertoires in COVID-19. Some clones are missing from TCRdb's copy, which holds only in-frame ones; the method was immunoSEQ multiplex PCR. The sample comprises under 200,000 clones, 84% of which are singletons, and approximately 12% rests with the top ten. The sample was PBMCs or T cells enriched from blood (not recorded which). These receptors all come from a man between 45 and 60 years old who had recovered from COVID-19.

CDR3 nucleotides: TGTGCCAGCGGGTACCCCGGGACAGGGGAGACCCAGTACTTC. Protein: CASGYPGTGETQYF. The genes are TRBV5-4 and TRBJ2-5; 9 bases fit TRBD1. CDR1 and CDR2 from the germline V gene are SGHNT and YYREEE (reference sequence). The CDR3 has 14 amino acids. The V segment lost 7 bases and the J segment 5 bases; nucleotides outside the gene matches: 9.

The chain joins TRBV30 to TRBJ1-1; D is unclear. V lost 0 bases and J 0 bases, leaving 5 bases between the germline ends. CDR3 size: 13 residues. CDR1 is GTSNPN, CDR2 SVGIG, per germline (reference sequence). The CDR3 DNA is TGTGCCTGGAGTGTGAGGTTGAACACTGAAGCTTTCTTT. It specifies CAWSVRLNTEAFF. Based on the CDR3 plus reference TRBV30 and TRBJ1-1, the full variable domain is SQTIHQWPATLVQPVGSPLSLECTVEGTSNPNLYWYRQAAGRGLQLLFYSVGIGQISSEVPQNLSASRPQDRQFILSSKKLLLSDSGFYLCAWSVRLNTEAFFGQGTRLTVV.

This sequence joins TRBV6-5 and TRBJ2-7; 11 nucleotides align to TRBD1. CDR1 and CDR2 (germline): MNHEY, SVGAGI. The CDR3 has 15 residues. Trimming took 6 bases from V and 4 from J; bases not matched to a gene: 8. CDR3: CASSRPRDRGYEQYF. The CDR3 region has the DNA TGTGCCAGCAGCCGGCCCCGGGACAGGGGGTACGAGCAGTACTTC.

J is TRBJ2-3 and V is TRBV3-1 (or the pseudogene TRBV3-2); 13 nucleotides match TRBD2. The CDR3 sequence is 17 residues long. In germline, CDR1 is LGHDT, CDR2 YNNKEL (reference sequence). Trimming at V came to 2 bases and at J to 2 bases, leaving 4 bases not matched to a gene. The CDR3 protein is CASSQPGTSGNTDTQYF. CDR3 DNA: TGTGCCAGCAGCCAACCCGGGACTAGCGGGAACACAGATACGCAGTATTTT.

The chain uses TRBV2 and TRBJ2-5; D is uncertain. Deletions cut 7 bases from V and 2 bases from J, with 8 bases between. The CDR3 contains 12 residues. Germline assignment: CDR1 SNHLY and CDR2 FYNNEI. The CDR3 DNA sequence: TGTGCCAGCACCTACTTACAAGAGACCCAGTACTTC. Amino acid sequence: CASTYLQETQYF.

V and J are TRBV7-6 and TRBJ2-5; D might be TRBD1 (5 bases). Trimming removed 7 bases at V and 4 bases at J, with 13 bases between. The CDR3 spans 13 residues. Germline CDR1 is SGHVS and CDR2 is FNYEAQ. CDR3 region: CASTRDSPETQYF. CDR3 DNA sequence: TGTGCCAGCACCAGAGACAGCCCAGAGACCCAGTACTTC.

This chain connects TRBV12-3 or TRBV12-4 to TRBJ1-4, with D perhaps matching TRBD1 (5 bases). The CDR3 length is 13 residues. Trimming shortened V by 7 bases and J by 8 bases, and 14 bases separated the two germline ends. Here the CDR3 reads CASTGMSWEKLFF. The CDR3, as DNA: TGTGCCAGCACAGGGATGAGTTGGGAAAAACTGTTTTTT.

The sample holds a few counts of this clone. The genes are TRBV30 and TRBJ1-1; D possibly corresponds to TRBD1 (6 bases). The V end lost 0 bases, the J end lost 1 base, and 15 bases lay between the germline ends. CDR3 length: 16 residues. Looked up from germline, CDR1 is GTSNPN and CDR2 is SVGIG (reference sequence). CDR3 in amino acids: CAWSVLPLQGNTEAFF. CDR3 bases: TGTGCCTGGAGTGTACTCCCTTTACAGGGGAACACTGAAGCTTTCTTT.

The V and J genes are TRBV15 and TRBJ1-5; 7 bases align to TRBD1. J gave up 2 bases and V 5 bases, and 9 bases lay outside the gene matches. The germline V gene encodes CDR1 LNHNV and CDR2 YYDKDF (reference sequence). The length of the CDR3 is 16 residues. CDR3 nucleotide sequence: TGTGCCACCAGCGAGGGTGCGGGACAGCGCAATCAGCCCCAGCATTTT. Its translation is CATSEGAGQRNQPQHF.

This chain's CDR3 is CASSDPLFGEANQPQHF. The CDR3 nucleotides read TGTGCCAGCAGCGATCCCTTATTCGGGGAGGCCAATCAGCCCCAGCATTTT. The chain links TRBV2 to TRBJ1-5, with no clear D. The CDR3 is 17 residues long. V lost 6 bases and J 3 bases, leaving 21 bases between the germline ends. In germline, CDR1 is SNHLY, CDR2 FYNNEI.

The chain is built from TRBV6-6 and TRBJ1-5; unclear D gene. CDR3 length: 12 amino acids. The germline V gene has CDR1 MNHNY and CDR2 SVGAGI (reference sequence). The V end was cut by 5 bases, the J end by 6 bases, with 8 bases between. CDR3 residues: CASSQTSQPQHF. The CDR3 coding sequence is TGTGCCAGCAGTCAGACATCTCAGCCCCAGCATTTT.